The 20 T cell receptor beta chains reported below all come from one sample, sequenced in a study of blood T cell repertoires in COVID-19. Method: immunoSEQ multiplex PCR; TCRdb's copy keeps in-frame clones and lacks some. The repertoire holds roughly 100,000 clones, with roughly 90% as singletons. The source material was peripheral blood. Receptor source: a human donor in a cohort sampled during active COVID-19.

This chain uses TRBV4-2 with TRBJ1-2, with D possibly matching TRBD1 (5 bases). The CDR3 is 17 amino acids. Germline loops: CDR1 LGHNA, CDR2 YNFKEQ. V shed 3 bases and J shed 8 bases, with 25 bases lying between them. CDR3 loop: CASSQGPGTEGVEGYTF. CDR3 DNA sequence: TGTGCCAGCAGCCAGGGGCCGGGCACGGAGGGTGTGGAAGGCTACACCTTC.

V usage is TRBV19 and J usage is TRBJ1-5; 11 bases align to TRBD1. The CDR3 runs 17 residues. Germline V gene lookup returns CDR1 LNHDA and CDR2 SQIVND (reference sequence). V shed 5 bases, J shed 0 bases, and the junction held 6 bases outside the gene matches. The CDR3 reads CASSVGTGGYSNQPQHF. The CDR3 DNA is TGTGCCAGTAGTGTCGGGACAGGGGGTTATAGCAATCAGCCCCAGCATTTT.

V gene TRBV5-6 combines with J gene TRBJ1-1, with D possibly matching TRBD1 (5 bases). CDR3 size: 14 residues. The V and J ends lost 0 bases and 6 bases respectively, with 12 bases between them. CDR1 is SGHDT, CDR2 YYEEEE, per germline. This CDR3 is CASSLGPGVPEAFF. The CDR3 DNA reads as TGTGCCAGCAGCTTGGGGCCGGGGGTCCCTGAAGCTTTCTTT.

This clone is a singleton in its sample. The genes are TRBV5-1 and TRBJ1-3; D gene ambiguous. CDR3 length equals 14 residues. Germline V lookup: CDR1 SGHRS, CDR2 YFSETQ. Between the trimmed V and J ends, which lost 0 bases and 0 bases, there was a span of 4 bases. The DNA of the CDR3 is TGCGCCAGCAGCTTGGGGAGCTCTGGAAACACCATATATTTT. As protein: CASSLGSSGNTIYF.

DNA for the CDR3: TGTGCCAGCAGTTTATGGCGGACAGGGAATTCACCCCTCCACTTT. Its translation is CASSLWRTGNSPLHF. This chain uses TRBV28 with TRBJ1-6; 8 bases fit TRBD1. This CDR3 spans 15 amino acids. The germline V gene has CDR1 MDHEN and CDR2 SYDVKM. V lost 0 bases and J lost 7; bases outside the gene matches: 2.

V usage is TRBV6-4 and J usage is TRBJ2-1; D is possibly TRBD2 (6 bases). Germline-derived CDR1 and CDR2 are MRHNA and SNTAGT. The CDR3 runs 15 residues. Trimming left V 0 bases short and J 8 bases short, with 14 bases between. The CDR3 is CASSDSPGSGDEQFF. The DNA for the CDR3 is TGTGCCAGCAGTGACTCCCCCGGGAGTGGCGATGAGCAGTTCTTC.

This clone occurred once. This chain connects TRBV7-6 to TRBJ2-5; TRBD1 is a possible D gene (5 bases). The CDR3 covers 15 residues. CDR1 and CDR2 from the germline V gene are SGHVS and FNYEAQ. V was cut by 1 base and J by 7 bases, with 16 bases left in between. The CDR3 loop is CASSLDGQGLGTQYF. For the CDR3, the DNA is TGTGCCAGCAGCTTAGATGGGCAGGGATTAGGGACCCAGTACTTC.

The chain links TRBV2 to TRBJ1-2, with D possibly being TRBD1 (6 bases). V shed 11 bases and J shed 4 bases, with 17 bases lying between them. This CDR3 spans 13 amino acids. Looked up from germline, CDR1 is SNHLY and CDR2 is FYNNEI. This CDR3 reads CAGGSGGLYGYTF. CDR3 DNA: TGTGCCGGGGGTAGCGGGGGGCTCTATGGCTACACCTTC.

The V call is TRBV11-2, the J call TRBJ2-6, with 7 bases identical to TRBD1. CDR1 is SGHAT and CDR2 is FQNNGV in the germline V gene. CDR3 size: 15 residues. V dropped 3 bases and J dropped 2; count of bases not matched to a gene: 1. For the CDR3, the DNA is TGTGCCAGCAGCTTTGACAGGGCTGGGGCCAACGTCCTGACTTTC. It codes for CASSFDRAGANVLTF. The full variable domain, with the rest looked up from reference TRBV11-2 and TRBJ2-6, is EAGVAQSPRYKIIEKRQSVAFWCNPISGHATLYWYQQILGQGPKLLIQFQNNGVVDDSQLPKDRFSAERLKGVDSTLKIQPAKLEDSAVYLCASSFDRAGANVLTFGAGSRLTVL.

The chain carries TRBV3-1 (or the pseudogene TRBV3-2) and TRBJ2-5, with D perhaps TRBD2 (5 bases). V was pared by 0 bases and J by 2 bases, with 25 bases between. Germline CDR1 is LGHDT and CDR2 is YNNKEL (reference sequence). The CDR3 is 20 amino acids. CDR3 in DNA: TGTGCCAGCAGCCAAGATTATGGTTCTCGAGCGGAGTTAGCACAAGAGACCCAGTACTTC. Translated: CASSQDYGSRAELAQETQYF.

The CDR3 nucleotides read TGTGCCAGCAGCTTCGAAGCGGGGGAGCAGGTAGATACGCAGTATTTT. This codes for CASSFEAGEQVDTQYF. This sequence joins TRBV5-4 and TRBJ2-3; 8 bases align to TRBD2. CDR3 length equals 16 residues. V was clipped by 2 bases and J by 5 bases; unmatched bases: 10. Per germline, CDR1 SGHNT and CDR2 YYREEE (reference sequence).

The chain has TRBV24-1 and TRBJ2-2; TRBD2 aligns across 13 bases. This CDR3 contains 18 residues. Germline V gives CDR1 KGHDR, CDR2 SFDVKD. V lost 3 bases, J lost 4 bases, and 7 bases stayed unmatched. The CDR3 region is CATSDPTSGRARTGELFF. The CDR3 nucleotides are TGTGCCACCAGTGATCCTACTAGCGGGAGGGCCCGCACCGGGGAGCTGTTTTTT.

The V gene is TRBV28, the J gene TRBJ2-6; 8 positions match TRBD1. The J segment lost 3 bases and the V segment lost 6 bases, leaving 19 bases of the junction unmatched. CDR3 size: 20 residues. Germline CDR1 MDHEN, CDR2 SYDVKM. CDR3 sequence (DNA): TGTGCCAGCAGAGGGGCGATGGAACGGGACAGGTGGAATGGGGCCAACGTCCTGACTTTC. This codes for CASRGAMERDRWNGANVLTF.

The V and J genes are TRBV7-3 and TRBJ2-5; the match to TRBD2 covers 11 bases. The CDR3 extends over 15 amino acids. Germline values: CDR1 SGHTA, CDR2 FQGTGA. Trimming removed 3 bases from V and 5 bases from J; junction bases left unmatched: 5. The CDR3 bases are TGTGCCAGCAGCTTTTACGGGACTAGCGGCGAGACCCAGTACTTC. Its translation: CASSFYGTSGETQYF.

The chain is built from TRBV7-9 and TRBJ2-2; TRBD2 matches 12 bases. The CDR3 runs to 16 residues. Germline CDR1 SEHNR, CDR2 FQNEAQ (reference sequence). After removal of 5 bases from V and 3 bases from J, the junction contained 4 bases not matched to a gene. CDR3 in amino acids: CASSPGTSGYTGELFF. In DNA, the CDR3 is TGTGCCAGCAGCCCCGGGACTAGCGGGTACACCGGGGAGCTGTTTTTT.

The rearrangement uses TRBV19 and TRBJ1-5; 10 bases map to TRBD1. Germline CDR1 LNHDA, CDR2 SQIVND (reference sequence). The J segment lost 3 bases and the V segment lost 7 bases, leaving 9 bases of the junction unmatched. There are 16 residues in the CDR3. The CDR3: CASTQGGQGINQPQHF. As DNA, the CDR3 is TGTGCCAGTACTCAAGGGGGACAGGGGATCAATCAGCCCCAGCATTTT.

This chain links TRBV13 with TRBJ2-7, with 9 positions matching TRBD2. This CDR3 is 15 amino acids long. From germline, CDR1 is PRHDT and CDR2 FYEKMQ (reference sequence). V was pared by 0 bases and J by 5 bases, with 5 bases of the junction left unmatched. In DNA form, the CDR3 reads TGTGCCAGCAGCTTAGGGTCTAGCGGGACCAACGAGCAGTACTTC. This translates into CASSLGSSGTNEQYF.

The V gene is TRBV29-1, the J gene TRBJ2-3; a possible D gene is TRBD1 (6 bases). The V gene lost 7 bases and the J gene lost 3 bases, with 8 bases spanning the gap. Germline V lookup: CDR1 SQVTM, CDR2 ANQGSEA. The CDR3 runs 11 residues. CDR3 sequence reads: CSGDRTDTQYF. The CDR3, as DNA: TGCAGCGGCGACAGGACAGATACGCAGTATTTT.

The V and J genes are TRBV5-6 and TRBJ1-2, with 9 positions matching TRBD1. The CDR3 totals 15 residues. The J segment lost 2 bases and the V segment lost 0 bases, leaving 2 bases of the junction unmatched. Germline loops: CDR1 SGHDT, CDR2 YYEEEE. The CDR3: CASSLGDRVNYGYTF. The CDR3 DNA reads as TGTGCCAGCAGCTTGGGGGACAGGGTAAACTATGGCTACACCTTC.

V usage is TRBV5-1 and J usage is TRBJ1-2, with 7 bases fitting TRBD1. V dropped 0 bases and J dropped 4; count of bases not matched to a gene: 12. This CDR3 has 17 residues. The germline V gene has CDR1 SGHRS and CDR2 YFSETQ. Here the CDR3 reads CASSLAYEDRLSYGYTF. CDR3 nucleotide sequence: TGCGCCAGCAGCTTGGCCTATGAGGACAGGCTGTCCTATGGCTACACCTTC.